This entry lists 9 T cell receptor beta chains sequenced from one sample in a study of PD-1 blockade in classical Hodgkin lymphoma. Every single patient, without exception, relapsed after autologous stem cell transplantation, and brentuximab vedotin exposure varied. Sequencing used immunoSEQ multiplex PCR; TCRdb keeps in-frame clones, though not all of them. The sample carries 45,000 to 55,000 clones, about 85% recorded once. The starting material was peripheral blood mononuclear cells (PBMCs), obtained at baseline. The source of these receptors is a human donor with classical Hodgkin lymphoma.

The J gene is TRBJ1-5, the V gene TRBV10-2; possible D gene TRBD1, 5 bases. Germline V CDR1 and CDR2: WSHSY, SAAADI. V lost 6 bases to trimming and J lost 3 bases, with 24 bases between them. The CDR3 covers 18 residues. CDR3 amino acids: CASSGEPSKGAPNQPQHF. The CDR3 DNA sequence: TGCGCCAGCAGCGGAGAGCCCTCGAAAGGGGCCCCCAATCAGCCCCAGCATTTT.

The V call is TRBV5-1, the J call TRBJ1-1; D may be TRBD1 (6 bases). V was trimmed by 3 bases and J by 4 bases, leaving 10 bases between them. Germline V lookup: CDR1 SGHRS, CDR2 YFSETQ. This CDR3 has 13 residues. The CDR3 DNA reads TGCGCCAGCAGCTCTAGGGGGGGCACTGAAGCTTTCTTT. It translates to CASSSRGGTEAFF.

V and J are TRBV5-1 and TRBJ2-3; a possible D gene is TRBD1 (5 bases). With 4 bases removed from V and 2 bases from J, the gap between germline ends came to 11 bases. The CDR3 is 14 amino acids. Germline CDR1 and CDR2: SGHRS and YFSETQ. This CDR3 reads CASSGALVTDTQYF. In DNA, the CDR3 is TGCGCCAGCAGCGGGGCCCTCGTCACAGATACGCAGTATTTT.

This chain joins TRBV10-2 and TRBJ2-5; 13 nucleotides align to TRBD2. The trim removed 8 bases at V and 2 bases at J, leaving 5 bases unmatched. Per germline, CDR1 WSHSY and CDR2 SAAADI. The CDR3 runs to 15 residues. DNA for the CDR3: TGCGCCAGCCGCGGGACTAGCGGGGCGCAAGAGACCCAGTACTTC. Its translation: CASRGTSGAQETQYF.

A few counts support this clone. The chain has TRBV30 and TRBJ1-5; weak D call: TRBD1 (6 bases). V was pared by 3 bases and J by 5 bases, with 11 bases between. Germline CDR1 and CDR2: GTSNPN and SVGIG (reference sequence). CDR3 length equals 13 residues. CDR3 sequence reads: CAWSGGPYQPQHF. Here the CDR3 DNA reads TGTGCCTGGAGCGGGGGGCCCTATCAGCCCCAGCATTTT.

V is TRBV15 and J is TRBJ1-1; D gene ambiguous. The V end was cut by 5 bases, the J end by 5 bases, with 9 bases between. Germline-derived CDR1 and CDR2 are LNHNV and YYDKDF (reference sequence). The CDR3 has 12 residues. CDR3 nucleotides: TGTGCCACCAGCCGTAGTTCTACTGAAGCTTTCTTT. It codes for CATSRSSTEAFF.

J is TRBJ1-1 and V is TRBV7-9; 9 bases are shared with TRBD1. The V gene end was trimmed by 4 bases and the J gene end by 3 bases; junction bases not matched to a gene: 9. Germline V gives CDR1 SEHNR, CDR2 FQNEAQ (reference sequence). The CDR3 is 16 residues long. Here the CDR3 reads CASSWGTGHGDTEAFF. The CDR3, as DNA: TGTGCCAGCAGCTGGGGGACAGGGCACGGAGACACTGAAGCTTTCTTT.

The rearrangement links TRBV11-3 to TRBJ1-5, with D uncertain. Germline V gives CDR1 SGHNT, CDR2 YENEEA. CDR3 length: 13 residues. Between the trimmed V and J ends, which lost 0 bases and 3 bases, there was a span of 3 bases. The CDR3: CASSLEPNQPQHF. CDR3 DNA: TGTGCCAGCAGCTTAGAACCCAATCAGCCCCAGCATTTT.

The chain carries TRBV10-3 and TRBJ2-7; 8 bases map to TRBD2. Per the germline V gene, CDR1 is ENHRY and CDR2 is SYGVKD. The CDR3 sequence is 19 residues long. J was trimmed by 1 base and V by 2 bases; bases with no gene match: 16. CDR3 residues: CAISENLILGGESSYEQYF. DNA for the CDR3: TGTGCCATCAGTGAGAACCTTATCCTCGGGGGGGAGTCGTCCTACGAGCAGTACTTC.